Listed below are T cell receptor beta chains from one sample, sequenced in a study of CD4 T cells in relation to SARS-CoV-2 and coronaviruses. The protocol was immunoSEQ multiplex PCR, while the TCRdb copy is restricted to in-frame clones and leaves out a portion. This table holds 30,000 to 45,000 clones, 75% to 85% found once. What these receptors recognize is not known. Material for sequencing was memory CD4+ T cells from PBMCs, cultured in vitro. The origin of the receptors is an adult with COVID-19. Each CDR3 is given with its conserved first and last residue. D genes are given only for firm matches. The size field is filled for only some rows; it gives once, few, many or a size class.

cdr3_aa: CASRPTGTGTAGYTF
cdr3_nt: TGCGCCAGCAGACCGACCGGGACAGGGACGGCTGGCTACACCTTC
v_call: TRBV4-1
d_call: TRBD1
clone_size: NA
j_call: TRBJ1-2

cdr3_aa: CASRRQGYEQYF
cdr3_nt: TGTGCCAGCAGAAGACAGGGCTACGAGCAGTACTTC
v_call: TRBV6-5
d_call: TRBD1
clone_size: once
j_call: TRBJ2-7

cdr3_aa: CASSSGHFYGYTF
cdr3_nt: TGTGCCAGCAGCTCTGGACACTTCTATGGCTACACCTTC
v_call: TRBV7-2
d_call: NA
clone_size: NA
j_call: TRBJ1-2

cdr3_aa: CAWSPKLSNQPQHF
cdr3_nt: TGTGCCTGGAGCCCTAAATTGTCTAATCAGCCCCAGCATTTT
v_call: TRBV30
d_call: NA
clone_size: NA
j_call: TRBJ1-5

cdr3_aa: CASSALTSGSYNEQFF
cdr3_nt: TGTGCCAGCAGCGCTCTTACTAGCGGGAGTTACAATGAGCAGTTCTTC
v_call: TRBV13
d_call: TRBD2
clone_size: NA
j_call: TRBJ2-1

cdr3_aa: CASSHQVGGPGEQFF
cdr3_nt: TGTGCCAGCAGCCACCAGGTGGGAGGGCCAGGGGAGCAGTTCTTC
v_call: TRBV3-1/TRBV3-2
d_call: TRBD2
clone_size: few
j_call: TRBJ2-1

cdr3_aa: CASRDYRGHEKLFF
cdr3_nt: TGTGCCAGCAGGGACTACAGGGGGCACGAAAAACTGTTTTTT
v_call: TRBV6-5
d_call: TRBD1
clone_size: NA
j_call: TRBJ1-4

cdr3_aa: CASSVGGTEYNEQFF
cdr3_nt: TGTGCCAGCAGCGTAGGCGGGACAGAATACAATGAGCAGTTCTTC
v_call: TRBV9
d_call: NA
clone_size: once
j_call: TRBJ2-1

cdr3_aa: CASSTDTGVHNEQFF
cdr3_nt: TGTGCCAGCAGTACGGACACCGGGGTTCACAATGAGCAGTTCTTC
v_call: TRBV6-5
d_call: NA
clone_size: NA
j_call: TRBJ2-1

cdr3_aa: CASEDGHSSGNTIYF
cdr3_nt: TGTGCCAGCGAAGACGGCCATAGCTCTGGAAACACCATATATTTT
v_call: TRBV2
d_call: NA
clone_size: NA
j_call: TRBJ1-3

cdr3_aa: CASSQGTGGKETQYF
cdr3_nt: TGTGCCAGCAGCCAGGGGACAGGTGGGAAGGAGACCCAGTACTTC
v_call: TRBV3-1/TRBV3-2
d_call: TRBD1
clone_size: NA
j_call: TRBJ2-5

cdr3_aa: CAISRDRGQDTQYF
cdr3_nt: TGTGCCATCAGTAGGGACAGGGGGCAGGATACGCAGTATTTT
v_call: TRBV10-3
d_call: TRBD1
clone_size: NA
j_call: TRBJ2-3

cdr3_aa: CASSPMGGSYEQYF
cdr3_nt: TGTGCCAGCAGCCCAATGGGGGGCTCCTACGAGCAGTACTTC
v_call: TRBV7-2
d_call: NA
clone_size: NA
j_call: TRBJ2-7

cdr3_aa: CASSQAPGAAGVPTQYF
cdr3_nt: TGCGCCAGCAGCCAAGCTCCGGGCGCAGCCGGAGTTCCGACCCAGTACTTC
v_call: TRBV4-1
d_call: NA
clone_size: NA
j_call: TRBJ2-5

cdr3_aa: CATRGGANSNQPQHF
cdr3_nt: TGTGCCACCAGAGGGGGCGCGAATAGCAATCAGCCCCAGCATTTT
v_call: TRBV15
d_call: TRBD1
clone_size: NA
j_call: TRBJ1-5

cdr3_aa: CASSQEVRGTEAFF
cdr3_nt: TGCGCCAGCAGCCAAGAGGTTAGGGGAACTGAAGCTTTCTTT
v_call: TRBV4-3
d_call: NA
clone_size: NA
j_call: TRBJ1-1

cdr3_aa: CASSLGSGDSYEQYF
cdr3_nt: TGTGCCAGCAGCTTAGGGTCAGGGGACTCCTACGAGCAGTACTTC
v_call: TRBV7-9
d_call: NA
clone_size: NA
j_call: TRBJ2-7

cdr3_aa: CASSEGTGDRYEQYF
cdr3_nt: TGCGCCAGCAGCGAGGGGACAGGGGACAGGTACGAGCAGTACTTC
v_call: TRBV4-1
d_call: TRBD1
clone_size: NA
j_call: TRBJ2-7

cdr3_aa: CASSLVFSAPLLAGTYEQYF
cdr3_nt: TGTGCTAGCAGCTTAGTATTTTCGGCTCCCCTCCTAGCGGGGACCTACGAGCAGTACTTC
v_call: TRBV7-7
d_call: TRBD2
clone_size: NA
j_call: TRBJ2-7

cdr3_aa: CASSQENTGELFF
cdr3_nt: TGTGCCAGCAGTCAAGAAAACACCGGGGAGCTGTTTTTT
v_call: TRBV6-4
d_call: NA
clone_size: NA
j_call: TRBJ2-2

cdr3_aa: CASSQDPPGRARNEKLFF
cdr3_nt: TGTGCCAGCAGCCAAGACCCGCCGGGCAGGGCAAGAAATGAAAAACTGTTTTTT
v_call: TRBV4-2
d_call: NA
clone_size: NA
j_call: TRBJ1-4

cdr3_aa: CASSQGTGTGYSPLHF
cdr3_nt: TGTGCCAGCAGCCAAGGAACAGGGACGGGGTATTCACCCCTCCACTTT
v_call: TRBV3-1/TRBV3-2
d_call: NA
clone_size: few
j_call: TRBJ1-6

cdr3_aa: CSVEAGGTEAFF
cdr3_nt: TGCAGCGTTGAGGCAGGGGGCACTGAAGCTTTCTTT
v_call: TRBV29-1
d_call: TRBD1
clone_size: NA
j_call: TRBJ1-1

cdr3_aa: CASSPGTSHEAFF
cdr3_nt: TGCGCCAGCAGCCCGGGGACATCGCATGAAGCTTTCTTT
v_call: TRBV5-1
d_call: NA
clone_size: once
j_call: TRBJ1-1

cdr3_aa: CATSREPAVMGSYEQYF
cdr3_nt: TGTGCCACCAGCAGAGAACCCGCGGTGATGGGCTCCTACGAGCAGTACTTC
v_call: TRBV15
d_call: NA
clone_size: NA
j_call: TRBJ2-7

cdr3_aa: CASIHQGGAGYGYTF
cdr3_nt: TGTGCCAGCATCCATCAGGGCGGGGCTGGCTATGGCTACACCTTC
v_call: TRBV2
d_call: NA
clone_size: once
j_call: TRBJ1-2

cdr3_aa: CASSSPSGSLETGELFF
cdr3_nt: TGTGCCAGCAGCTCACCTAGCGGGAGCCTGGAAACCGGGGAGCTGTTTTTT
v_call: TRBV11-3
d_call: TRBD2
clone_size: once
j_call: TRBJ2-2

cdr3_aa: CATSDSGLARDNEQFF
cdr3_nt: TGTGCCACCAGTGACTCGGGACTAGCCCGAGACAATGAGCAGTTCTTC
v_call: TRBV24-1
d_call: TRBD2
clone_size: NA
j_call: TRBJ2-1

cdr3_aa: CASSLYGGREKLFF
cdr3_nt: TGTGCCAGCAGCCTATACGGAGGGCGGGAAAAACTGTTTTTT
v_call: TRBV5-5
d_call: NA
clone_size: NA
j_call: TRBJ1-4

cdr3_aa: CASSSLTGKADTQYF
cdr3_nt: TGTGCCAGCAGTTCTCTGACAGGGAAGGCAGATACGCAGTATTTT
v_call: TRBV28
d_call: TRBD1
clone_size: NA
j_call: TRBJ2-3

cdr3_aa: CASSRGGDSTGELFF
cdr3_nt: TGTGCCAGCAGCCGGGGGGGGGACTCGACCGGGGAGCTGTTTTTT
v_call: TRBV28
d_call: TRBD2
clone_size: NA
j_call: TRBJ2-2

cdr3_aa: CASSKEEENNEKLFF
cdr3_nt: TGTGCCAGCAGCAAAGAGGAGGAAAATAATGAAAAACTGTTTTTT
v_call: TRBV21-1
d_call: NA
clone_size: NA
j_call: TRBJ1-4

cdr3_aa: CASSSGQGIEAFF
cdr3_nt: TGTGCCAGCAGTTCCGGACAGGGGATTGAAGCTTTCTTT
v_call: TRBV12-3/TRBV12-4
d_call: TRBD1
clone_size: NA
j_call: TRBJ1-1

cdr3_aa: CASSQVGSGSGISTDTQYF
cdr3_nt: TGTGCCAGCAGCCAAGTCGGTAGCGGGAGTGGAATTAGCACAGATACGCAGTATTTT
v_call: TRBV14
d_call: TRBD2
clone_size: few
j_call: TRBJ2-3

cdr3_aa: CASSETVINEKLFF
cdr3_nt: TGTGCCAGCAGTGAGACAGTTATAAATGAAAAACTGTTTTTT
v_call: TRBV28
d_call: NA
clone_size: NA
j_call: TRBJ1-4

cdr3_aa: CASSPPGTGELFF
cdr3_nt: TGTGCCAGCAGTCCACCGGGGACCGGGGAGCTGTTTTTT
v_call: TRBV7-3
d_call: NA
clone_size: few
j_call: TRBJ2-2

cdr3_aa: CASTNLIRGSNQPQHF
cdr3_nt: TGTGCCAGCACGAACCTTATCCGGGGAAGCAATCAGCCCCAGCATTTT
v_call: TRBV19
d_call: NA
clone_size: NA
j_call: TRBJ1-5

cdr3_aa: CASRQGRDGYTF
cdr3_nt: TGTGCCAGCAGACAGGGGCGGGATGGCTACACCTTC
v_call: TRBV28
d_call: TRBD1
clone_size: NA
j_call: TRBJ1-2

cdr3_aa: CASSPHQNQPQHF
cdr3_nt: TGTGCCAGCAGCCCACATCAGAATCAGCCCCAGCATTTT
v_call: TRBV7-2
d_call: NA
clone_size: NA
j_call: TRBJ1-5

cdr3_aa: CASTRPRDGYGYTF
cdr3_nt: TGTGCCAGCACCCGACCTAGGGACGGCTATGGCTACACCTTC
v_call: TRBV2
d_call: NA
clone_size: NA
j_call: TRBJ1-2

cdr3_aa: CASSQVPGLAGEPYNEQFF
cdr3_nt: TGTGCCAGCAGCCAAGTCCCGGGACTAGCGGGAGAGCCCTACAATGAGCAGTTCTTC
v_call: TRBV4-2
d_call: TRBD2
clone_size: NA
j_call: TRBJ2-1

cdr3_aa: CASRIDSGPTDTQYF
cdr3_nt: TGCGCCAGCAGGATAGATAGCGGACCCACAGATACGCAGTATTTT
v_call: TRBV5-1
d_call: NA
clone_size: once
j_call: TRBJ2-3

cdr3_aa: CASSLSRRTDTQYF
cdr3_nt: TGTGCCAGCAGCTTATCCCGCCGGACAGATACGCAGTATTTT
v_call: TRBV13
d_call: NA
clone_size: NA
j_call: TRBJ2-3

cdr3_aa: CASSHGQGANEQFF
cdr3_nt: TGTGCCAGCAGTCACGGACAGGGTGCGAATGAGCAGTTCTTC
v_call: TRBV28
d_call: TRBD1
clone_size: NA
j_call: TRBJ2-1

cdr3_aa: CASSLDAATGAYGYTF
cdr3_nt: TGTGCCAGCAGCTTGGATGCAGCCACAGGCGCCTATGGCTACACCTTC
v_call: TRBV5-5
d_call: NA
clone_size: NA
j_call: TRBJ1-2

cdr3_aa: CASSIVENNQPQHF
cdr3_nt: TGTGCCAGTAGTATCGTGGAAAACAATCAGCCCCAGCATTTT
v_call: TRBV19
d_call: NA
clone_size: NA
j_call: TRBJ1-5